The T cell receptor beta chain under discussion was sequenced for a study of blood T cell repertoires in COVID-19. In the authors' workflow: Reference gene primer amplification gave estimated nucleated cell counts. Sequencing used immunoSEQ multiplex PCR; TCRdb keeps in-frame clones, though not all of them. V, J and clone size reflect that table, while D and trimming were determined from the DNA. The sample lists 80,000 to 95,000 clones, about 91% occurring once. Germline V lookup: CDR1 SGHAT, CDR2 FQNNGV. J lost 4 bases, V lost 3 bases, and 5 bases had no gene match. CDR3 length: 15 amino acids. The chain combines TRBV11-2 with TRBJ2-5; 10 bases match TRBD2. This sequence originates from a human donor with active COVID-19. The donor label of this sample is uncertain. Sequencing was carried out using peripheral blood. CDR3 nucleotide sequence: TGTGCCAGCAGCTTTCCTAGCGGGGGAAGAGAGACCCAGTACTTC. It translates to CASSFPSGGRETQYF.